This entry is about one TCR beta chain. J gave up 4 bases and V 3 bases, and 6 bases lay outside the gene matches. CDR1 is GTSNPN, CDR2 SVGIG, per germline (reference sequence). This CDR3 is built from 14 residues. The data were taken from a study of blood T cell repertoires in COVID-19. Overall study context: The analysed material was cDNA or gDNA that came from T cells, B-cell-depleted T cells, or PBMCs.

The method was immunoSEQ multiplex PCR; TCRdb's version includes in-frame clones alone and lacks a portion of them. The table has 200,000 or so clones, 60% to 85% seen once. V gene TRBV30 combines with J gene TRBJ1-2; 9 bases line up with TRBD1. This TCR derives from a man aged 55 to 70 with active or convalescent COVID-19. Source material: peripheral blood. This chain's CDR3 is CAWRGQGTLYGYTF. The CDR3 DNA reads as TGTGCCTGGAGGGGACAGGGAACCCTCTATGGCTACACCTTC.